One sample yielded the 11 T cell receptor beta chains listed below, sequenced in a study of cytomegalovirus exposure and HLA in healthy donors. The PCR contained 60 Vbeta and 13 Jbeta primers. Method: immunoSEQ multiplex PCR; TCRdb's copy keeps in-frame clones and lacks some. The sample has about 93,000 clones, around four fifths seen once. The sample taken for sequencing was PBMCs. Receptors originate from a man aged 25 to 40 in good health and CMV-seronegative.

The chain recombines TRBV29-1 with TRBJ1-2, with 8 bases aligning to TRBD1. The germline V gene has CDR1 SQVTM and CDR2 ANQGSEA. The CDR3 runs to 11 residues. After removal of 5 bases from V and 6 bases from J, the junction contained 2 bases not matched to a gene. CDR3 in DNA: TGCAGCGTTTCGGACAGGGATGGCTACACCTTC. It codes for CSVSDRDGYTF.

The CDR3, as DNA: TGTGCCAGTAGTAGACACCTTTCGAACACTGAAGCTTTCTTT. This gives the protein CASSRHLSNTEAFF. The chain links TRBV19 to TRBJ1-1; D uncertain. V was trimmed by 4 bases and J by 1 base, leaving 10 bases between them. The CDR3 has 14 residues. The germline gives CDR1 LNHDA, CDR2 SQIVND (reference sequence).

The chain couples TRBV6-4 to TRBJ2-1, with 10 bases matching TRBD2. Trimming took 6 bases from V and 3 from J; bases not matched to a gene: 8. There are 16 residues in the CDR3. Germline V gene data show CDR1 as MRHNA and CDR2 as SNTAGT. In DNA form, the CDR3 reads TGTGCCAGCAGCCGGGAGCGGGAGGGCAACTACAATGAGCAGTTCTTC. Translated: CASSREREGNYNEQFF.

The V call is TRBV5-1, the J call TRBJ1-2, with TRBD1 matching over 8 bases. The V gene end was trimmed by 4 bases and the J gene end by 6 bases; junction bases not matched to a gene: 8. Germline V gives CDR1 SGHRS, CDR2 YFSETQ. The CDR3 contains 14 residues. The DNA for the CDR3 is TGCGCCAGCAGCCTAGACAGGGGAGGGAATGGCTACACCTTC. It is translated as CASSLDRGGNGYTF.

The chain combines TRBV6-5 with TRBJ1-2; perhaps TRBD1 as D (5 bases). Per the germline V gene, CDR1 is MNHEY and CDR2 is SVGAGI. The CDR3 covers 15 residues. V dropped 4 bases and J dropped 2 bases, with 14 bases sitting between them. CDR3 nucleotides: TGTGCCAGCAGTTGGGGCAGGACACCGAACTATGGCTACACCTTC. Translated, it gives CASSWGRTPNYGYTF.

The chain uses TRBV28 and TRBJ2-7; TRBD2 might be the D (6 bases). CDR3 length: 12 amino acids. V lost 4 bases and J lost 5, with 9 bases in between. The germline V gene has CDR1 MDHEN and CDR2 SYDVKM. For the CDR3, the DNA is TGTGCCAGCAGTTCACCGGGGGACGAGCAGTACTTC. It yields the protein CASSSPGDEQYF.

This clone was seen only once. CDR3 DNA sequence: TGTGCCAGCAGGACAACACTCACCTACGAGCAGTACTTC. This codes for CASRTTLTYEQYF. The genes are TRBV18 and TRBJ2-7, with a possible D match to TRBD1 (5 bases). This CDR3 is built from 13 residues. V was clipped by 8 bases and J by 2 bases, with 13 bases between them. The germline V gene has CDR1 KGHSH and CDR2 LQKENI.

The rearrangement links TRBV16 to TRBJ1-1; D possibly corresponds to TRBD1 (6 bases). The V and J ends lost 1 base and 4 bases respectively, with 10 bases between them. The CDR3 has 14 residues. Germline values: CDR1 KGHSY, CDR2 FQNENV. CDR3 nucleotide sequence: TGTGCCAGCAGCCAATGGGGGACACCCACTGAAGCTTTCTTT. Translation gives CASSQWGTPTEAFF.

In this sample, this clone turned up a few times. J is TRBJ1-1 and V is TRBV5-3, with 10 nucleotides matching TRBD1. TRBV5-3 has ORF status, its function being uncertain. The CDR3 is 16 residues long. V gave up 3 bases and J gave up 1 base; unmatched junction bases: 6. Here the CDR3 DNA reads TGTGCCAGAAGCTGGAGGGACAGGGGTGGGAACACTGAAGCTTTCTTT. It specifies CARSWRDRGGNTEAFF.

The gene calls are TRBV10-2 and TRBJ1-2; the match to TRBD1 covers 7 bases. The trim removed 3 bases at V and 8 bases at J, leaving 6 bases unmatched. Germline CDR1 and CDR2: WSHSY and SAAADI. The CDR3 contains 13 residues. CDR3 loop: CASSDSGTAGYTF. CDR3 nucleotide sequence: TGCGCCAGCAGTGACTCCGGGACAGCCGGCTACACCTTC.

This clone was observed a single time. The chain has TRBV19 and TRBJ1-4; TRBD1 matches at 8 bases. Germline assignment: CDR1 LNHDA and CDR2 SQIVND (reference sequence). V lost 8 bases and J lost 3; bases outside the gene matches: 11. CDR3 size: 16 residues. In nucleotides, the CDR3 is TGTGCCAGTCGGACGACAGGGGCTCACTCTAATGAAAAACTGTTTTTT. Its protein is CASRTTGAHSNEKLFF.